This entry is about one T cell receptor (beta chain). Profiling relied on immunoSEQ multiplex PCR, and the TCRdb table lists in-frame clones only, not all of them. The sample includes some 170,000 clones, around 84% of them seen just once. The data were taken from a study of blood T cell repertoires in COVID-19. Study-wide background: PBMCs, B-cell-depleted T cells, or T cells were the source of the cDNA or gDNA that made up the material.

Between the trimmed V and J ends, which lost 2 bases and 2 bases, there was a span of 19 bases. This CDR3 is 17 amino acids long. CDR1 and CDR2 from the germline V gene are LNHDA and SQIVND (reference sequence). Among Cohort 3 donors, those recovered had two negative PCRs, clearance, or symptom resolution. The chain has TRBV19 and TRBJ2-7; no firm D call. Sequencing used PBMCs or T cells enriched from blood (not recorded which). The TCR was taken from a man in his fifties who had recovered from COVID-19. The DNA for the CDR3 is TGTGCCAGTAGTATAAAAAGTTCGGCAGGTGCCACCTACGAGCAGTACTTC. Its protein product is CASSIKSSAGATYEQYF.